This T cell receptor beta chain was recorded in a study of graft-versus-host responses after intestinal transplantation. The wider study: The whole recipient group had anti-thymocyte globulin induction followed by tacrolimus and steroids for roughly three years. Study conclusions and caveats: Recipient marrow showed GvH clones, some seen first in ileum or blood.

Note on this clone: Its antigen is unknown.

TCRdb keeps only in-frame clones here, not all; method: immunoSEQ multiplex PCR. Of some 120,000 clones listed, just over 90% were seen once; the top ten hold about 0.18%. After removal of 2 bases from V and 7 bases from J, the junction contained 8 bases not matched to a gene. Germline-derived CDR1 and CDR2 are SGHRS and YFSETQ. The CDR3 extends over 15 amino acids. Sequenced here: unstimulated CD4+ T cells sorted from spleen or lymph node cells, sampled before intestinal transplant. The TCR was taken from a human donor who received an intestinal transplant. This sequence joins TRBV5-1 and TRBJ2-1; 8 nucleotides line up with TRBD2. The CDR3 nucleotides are TGCGCCAGCAGCTTAGGGCTAGCGGGTTTTAATGAGCAGTTCTTC. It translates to CASSLGLAGFNEQFF.